This TCR beta chain was identified during a study of blood T cell repertoires in COVID-19. In the study overall: Nucleic acid was either cDNA or gDNA, and it came from T cells, B-cell-depleted T cells, or PBMCs.

Trimming stripped 5 bases from V and 0 bases from J, with 14 bases between. The CDR3 is 17 residues long. Germline V gene sequence: CDR1 MNHEY, CDR2 SMNVEV (reference sequence). How the authors handled the data: It was from reference gene primer amplification that nucleated cell counts were estimated. Repertoires were generated with immunoSEQ multiplex PCR, while TCRdb's copy carries only in-frame clones and drops some. The D gene and trimming were derived from the DNA, and the V and J assignments and clone size from that table. This repertoire shows about 160,000 clones, 86% found once; its top ten account for around 3.5%.

The receptor comes from an older man with acute or convalescent COVID-19. The source material was peripheral blood. The chain is built from TRBV27 and TRBJ1-6; D possibly corresponds to TRBD1 (6 bases). The CDR3 sequence: CASSRQATSSYNSPLHF. DNA for the CDR3: TGTGCCAGCAGTCGACAGGCTACCAGCTCCTATAATTCACCCCTCCACTTT.